This TCR beta chain was identified in a study of blood T cell repertoires in COVID-19. Trimming pared 5 bases from V and 7 bases from J, leaving 12 bases between. Germline values: CDR1 SEHNR, CDR2 FQNEAQ (reference sequence). The CDR3 is 13 residues long. Sequencing was performed with immunoSEQ multiplex PCR; in TCRdb, only in-frame clones are kept and a portion is missing. This sample has fewer than 200,000 clones, with around 73% found just once. Sequences were obtained from PBMCs or T cells enriched from blood (not recorded which). The sequence derives from a woman aged 45 to 65 who had recovered from COVID-19. The V call is TRBV7-9, the J call TRBJ1-5; D is unresolved. The chain's CDR3 is CASSPTGLQPQHF. The CDR3 DNA reads as TGTGCCAGCAGCCCGACCGGGTTACAGCCCCAGCATTTT.